This TCR beta chain was retrieved from a study of cytomegalovirus exposure and HLA in healthy donors. Study-level points and caveats: Only CMV serostatus was available as immune exposure information.

In regard to this clone: What it recognizes is unknown.

Amplification used 60 Vbeta primers and 13 Jbeta primers. Data came from immunoSEQ multiplex PCR; TCRdb stores just in-frame clones and leaves some out. The sample contains 90,000 to 100,000 clones, roughly 81% of which appear only once. The V gene's germline CDR1 is MNHEY and CDR2 SMNVEV (reference sequence). Trimming removed 3 bases from V and 8 bases from J; junction bases left unmatched: 6. This CDR3 contains 14 residues. The chain joins TRBV27 to TRBJ1-4, with 7 bases matching TRBD1. The receptor comes from a man aged 35 to 55 in good health and CMV-seronegative. The sequenced sample was PBMCs. CDR3 in amino acids: CASSFRRGHEKLFF. The CDR3 DNA reads as TGTGCCAGCAGTTTTCGAAGGGGGCACGAAAAACTGTTTTTT.